This TCR beta chain was identified during a study of T cell clusters in autoimmune cytopenias. Study-level findings and limits: Active autoimmune hepatitis patients had roughly 3.3-fold fewer exclusive TRB clusters than healthy donors. Primary autoimmune cytopenia patients seemingly lacked the physiological T cell clusters found in healthy donors.

Worth noting for this clonotype: The antigen is unknown.

The CDR3 has 12 amino acids. Germline V lookup: CDR1 MNHEY, CDR2 SMNVEV (reference sequence). Multiplex touch-down PCR amplified TRB using TRB-A and TRB-B pools in one tube. TCRdb re-analyzed the multiplex PCR reads; it lists each CDR3 protein once, without DNA. The table lists around 8,200 distinct CDR3 sequences. Each sample's input was around 270 ng genomic DNA, 38,000 or so genome equivalents. Specimen: peripheral blood. This chain joins TRBV27 and TRBJ2-1; TCRdb's D gene call, TRBD1, goes unchecked for lack of DNA. The source of this sequence is a human donor with an autoimmune cytopenia or autoimmune hepatitis (not recorded which). This chain's CDR3 is CASGTGYNEQFF.